This T cell receptor (beta chain) was captured by sequencing in a study of OX40 agonist ivuxolimab in advanced cancers. Overall study: Three patients had partial responses: one hepatocellular carcinoma, two cutaneous melanoma.

Clones were read by immunoSEQ multiplex PCR, and TCRdb kept only the in-frame ones, dropping some. Here the sample spans 70,000 to 95,000 clones, around 80% being singletons. Unmatched junction bases numbered 2, after V lost 5 bases and J lost 3 bases. In germline, CDR1 is SQVTM, CDR2 ANQGSEA. The CDR3 is 14 residues long. Findings of the study overall: Partial responders at 0.1-3.0 mg/kg showed near-lowest clonal expansion.

As for this clone: The antigen is unknown.

This sequence originates from an adult with an advanced solid tumor such as melanoma, head and neck, liver or kidney cancer. The rearrangement uses TRBV29-1 and TRBJ2-2; TRBD1 matches at 11 bases. Sequenced here: CD4+ or CD8+ T cells sorted from blood, sampled in a trial of the OX40 agonist ivuxolimab. The CDR3 nucleotides are TGCAGCGTTAGGGGACAGGGGGACACCGGGGAGCTGTTTTTT. Protein sequence: CSVRGQGDTGELFF.